These 32 T cell receptor beta chains share one sample of origin, sequenced in a study of blood T cells in healthy people across ages. For the second PCR, which ran for roughly 7 to 11 cycles, a sample-barcoded 5' primer and a J-beta primer mix were used. TCRdb re-called the 5' RACE reads through MiXCR, storing one row per CDR3 protein. Of 650,000 to 800,000 distinct CDR3 sequences in the sample, around two fifths were seen once. Source material: blood. The receptors originated from a man between 60 and 70 years old in good health.

This chain joins TRBV7-2 and TRBJ2-1, with 7 bases matching TRBD1. The ends lost 6 bases at V and 8 bases at J; junction bases unmatched: 13. The CDR3 totals 15 residues. The V gene's germline CDR1 is SGHTA and CDR2 FQGNSA. DNA of the CDR3: TGTGCCAGCAGATTGATGGGACAGTATCTCGATGAGCAGTTCTTC. This encodes CASRLMGQYLDEQFF.

Written as DNA, the CDR3 is TGTGCCAGCAGTTACACTCAAGAGGGTAGAGAGACCCAGTACTTC. Translating it yields CASSYTQEGRETQYF. The J gene is TRBJ2-5, the V gene TRBV6-2 or TRBV6-3, with a tentative D call TRBD2 (5 bases). V was clipped by 2 bases and J by 4 bases, with 14 bases between them. The germline gives CDR1 MNHEY, CDR2 SVGEGT. CDR3 length: 15 amino acids.

This clonotype has a handful of counts. This rearrangement joins TRBV5-1 to TRBJ2-1; tentatively, D is TRBD1 or TRBD2 (5 bases each). V gave up 0 bases and J gave up 6 bases, with 7 bases separating them. The CDR3 contains 13 residues. Looked up from germline, CDR1 is SGHRS and CDR2 is YFSETQ. DNA of the CDR3: TGCGCCAGCAGCTTGGGGGACGTCAATGAGCAGTTCTTC. This gives the protein CASSLGDVNEQFF.

This clonotype has a handful of counts. The gene calls are TRBV29-1 and TRBJ2-7, with TRBD1 identical over 7 bases. Germline CDR1 is SQVTM and CDR2 is ANQGSEA. The CDR3 has 14 amino acids. V shed 6 bases and J 1 base; nucleotides not matched to a gene: 9. CDR3 in DNA: TGCAGCGTAAGTAGACAGGGAACTTCCTACGAGCAGTACTTC. Amino acid sequence: CSVSRQGTSYEQYF.

This clonotype was picked up a small number of times. V is TRBV4-3 and J is TRBJ2-7; TRBD2 aligns across 10 bases. The length of the CDR3 is 16 residues. The V gene's germline CDR1 is LGHNA and CDR2 YSLEER. Unmatched junction bases numbered 4, after V lost 0 bases and J lost 2 bases. The DNA of the CDR3 is TGCGCCAGCAGCCAAGAACGAGCGGGGGGGCCCTACGAGCAGTACTTC. Translating gives CASSQERAGGPYEQYF.

V is TRBV12-3 or TRBV12-4 and J is TRBJ1-2; unclear D gene. V lost 1 base and J 7 bases, leaving 16 bases between the germline ends. CDR3 length equals 15 residues. CDR3 amino acids: CASSLDQVGGGGYTF. For the CDR3, the DNA is TGTGCCAGCAGTTTAGACCAGGTTGGAGGTGGTGGCTACACCTTC.

V gene TRBV20-1 combines with J gene TRBJ2-1; TRBD2 aligns across 12 bases. The J call may not be correct, given that the DNA end is closer to TRBJ2-7. The CDR3 is 18 amino acids. Germline V CDR1 and CDR2: DFQATT, SNEGSKA (reference sequence). DNA for the CDR3: TGCAGTGCTAGAGTGGCAGGACTAGCGGGAAGCTCCTACAATGAGCAGTACTTC. It specifies CSARVAGLAGSSYNEQYF.

The rearrangement links TRBV7-2 to TRBJ1-3, with a weak D call TRBD1 (6 bases). The germline V gene encodes CDR1 SGHTA and CDR2 FQGNSA. This CDR3 contains 17 residues. V lost 0 bases and J 4 bases, leaving 16 bases between the germline ends. CDR3: CASSLAGAGVQGNTIYF. CDR3 coding DNA: TGTGCCAGCAGCTTAGCCGGGGCAGGGGTACAAGGAAACACCATATATTTT.

The gene calls are TRBV21-1 and TRBJ1-1. TRBV21-1 corresponds to a pseudogene. The CDR3 loop spans 16 amino acids. CDR3 region: CASSKGRSGVDTEAFF. The CDR3 nucleotides read TGTGCCAGCAGCAAGGGGAGGTCGGGGGTTGACACTGAAGCTTTCTTT.

In this sample, this clonotype turned up a few times. The chain joins TRBV3-1 to TRBJ1-1, with D possibly TRBD1 on 5 matching bases. CDR3 size: 15 residues. Trimming pared 7 bases from V and 0 bases from J, leaving 15 bases between. Looked up from germline, CDR1 is LGHDT and CDR2 is YNNKEL (reference sequence). CDR3 in amino acids: CASTQAGRMNTEAFF. CDR3 in DNA: TGTGCCAGCACCCAGGCGGGACGGATGAACACTGAAGCTTTCTTT. The variable domain in full, with the rest retrieved from reference TRBV3-1 and TRBJ1-1, is DTAVSQTPKYLVTQMGNDKSIKCEQNLGHDTMYWYKQDSKKFLKIMFSYNNKELIINETVPNRFSPKSPDKAHLNLHINSLELGDSAVYFCASTQAGRMNTEAFFGQGTRLTVV.

The DNA of the CDR3 is TGTGCCAGCAGCCCAGCCCGGGGGGGTCCCTACGAGCAGTACTTC. Translated, it gives CASSPARGGPYEQYF. The chain joins TRBV7-9 to TRBJ2-7; 8 bases are a match to TRBD2. With V trimmed by 5 bases and J by 2 bases, 8 bases remained unmatched. Germline loops: CDR1 SEHNR, CDR2 FQNEAQ (reference sequence). The CDR3 consists of 15 residues.

This clonotype came up a few times. This sequence joins TRBV5-1 and TRBJ2-5; D remains ambiguous. The J call is doubtful: the DNA matches TRBJ2-7 better. Germline CDR1 and CDR2: SGHRS and YFSETQ. The length of the CDR3 is 13 residues. CDR3 coding DNA: TGCGCCAGCAGCTTGGTTATACGGGACGAGCAGTACTTC. Its protein product is CASSLVIRDEQYF.

The chain employs TRBV2 and TRBJ2-1, with unresolved D. CDR1 and CDR2 from the germline V gene are SNHLY and FYNNEI. The CDR3 consists of 13 residues. The V and J ends lost 3 bases and 5 bases respectively, with 8 bases between them. The CDR3 loop is CASSDPVNNEQFF. CDR3 coding DNA: TGTGCCAGCAGTGATCCAGTAAACAATGAGCAGTTCTTC.

The genes are TRBV27 and TRBJ2-3; the D is unclear. There are 13 residues in the CDR3. Germline CDR1 reads MNHEY; CDR2 reads SMNVEV (reference sequence). Trimming took 0 bases from V and 4 from J, leaving 5 bases between them. CDR3 DNA: TGTGCCAGCAGTTTATCGAAGGCAGATACGCAGTATTTT. It codes for CASSLSKADTQYF.

The rearrangement joins TRBV20-1 to TRBJ2-1; 11 bases agree with TRBD2. Germline CDR1 DFQATT, CDR2 SNEGSKA (reference sequence). V shed 4 bases, J shed 5 bases, and the junction held 10 bases outside the gene matches. There are 16 residues in the CDR3. Here the CDR3 DNA reads TGCAGTGCTAACTCCCTTAGCGGGGGGGAGGACAATGAGCAGTTCTTC. Translation: CSANSLSGGEDNEQFF.

This rearrangement joins TRBV6-5 to TRBJ1-4, with TRBD1 matching 7 bases. With 7 bases clipped from V and 0 bases from J, the junction kept 5 bases outside the gene matches. Germline-derived CDR1 and CDR2 are MNHEY and SVGAGI. This CDR3 is 15 amino acids long. DNA for the CDR3: TGTGCCAGCAAAGGGACAGCCGCAACTAATGAAAAACTGTTTTTT. The encoded protein is CASKGTAATNEKLFF.

The gene calls are TRBV5-6 and TRBJ2-7; D perhaps matches TRBD1 (5 bases). V was cut by 5 bases and J by 3 bases, with 15 bases left in between. In germline, CDR1 is SGHDT, CDR2 YYEEEE. CDR3 length: 14 amino acids. The CDR3 protein is CASSQPGHFYEQYF. The CDR3 bases are TGTGCCAGCAGTCAGCCCGGACATTTCTACGAGCAGTACTTC.

The chain carries TRBV5-5 and TRBJ1-2, with 9 positions matching TRBD1. V gave up 3 bases and J gave up 1 base; unmatched junction bases: 10. In germline, CDR1 is SGHKS, CDR2 YYEKEE (reference sequence). This CDR3 is built from 17 residues. The DNA of the CDR3 is TGTGCCAGCAGCTCTAGTGGGACAGGGAAGAATAACTATGGCTACACCTTC. Residues: CASSSSGTGKNNYGYTF. Variable domain in full (rest from reference TRBV5-5 and TRBJ1-2): DAGVTQSPTHLIKTRGQQVTLRCSPISGHKSVSWYQQVLGQGPQFIFQYYEKEERGRGNFPDRFSARQFPNYSSELNVNALLLGDSALYLCASSSSGTGKNNYGYTFGSGTRLTVV.

J is TRBJ2-1 and V is TRBV4-3; 12 positions agree with TRBD2. Trimming cost V 0 bases and J 10 bases; bases outside gene matches: 13. This CDR3 region has 18 residues. CDR1 is LGHNA, CDR2 YSLEER, per germline. This chain's CDR3 is CASSQDLSASGGVWEQFF. The CDR3, as DNA: TGCGCCAGCAGCCAAGATTTATCGGCTAGCGGGGGGGTATGGGAGCAGTTCTTC.

This clonotype was seen just once. The chain couples TRBV4-3 to TRBJ1-4, with D perhaps matching TRBD1 (5 bases). V dropped 2 bases and J dropped 0 bases, with 13 bases sitting between them. Germline-derived CDR1 and CDR2 are LGHNA and YSLEER. The CDR3 spans 17 residues. CDR3 region: CASSQYFQGATNEKLFF. CDR3 coding DNA: TGCGCCAGCAGCCAATATTTCCAGGGCGCAACTAATGAAAAACTGTTTTTT.

V is TRBV12-3 or TRBV12-4 and J is TRBJ1-1; 7 bases match TRBD1. CDR3 size: 14 residues. The J segment lost 1 base and the V segment lost 6 bases, leaving 5 bases of the junction unmatched. Here the CDR3 reads CASRNRGQNTEAFF. The CDR3 bases are TGTGCCAGCAGGAACAGGGGACAGAACACTGAAGCTTTCTTT.

The CDR3 is CASSLSTGGGEQYF. The DNA of the CDR3 is TGTGCCAGCAGCTTATCAACAGGGGGTGGAGAGCAGTACTTC. The chain uses TRBV7-2 and TRBJ2-7, with 8 bases fitting TRBD1. There are 14 residues in the CDR3. The ends lost 2 bases at V and 7 bases at J; junction bases unmatched: 7. CDR1 SGHTA and CDR2 FQGNSA come from the germline V gene.

The V gene is TRBV7-2, the J gene TRBJ2-6, with D possibly matching TRBD1 (6 bases). The CDR3 has 16 amino acids. V gave up 4 bases and J gave up 2 bases, with 12 bases separating them. From germline, CDR1 is SGHTA and CDR2 FQGNSA. This CDR3 reads CASSSPTGTGANVLTF. The CDR3 nucleotides are TGTGCCAGCAGCTCTCCCACAGGGACTGGGGCCAACGTCCTGACTTTC. The entire variable domain, with the rest obtained from reference TRBV7-2 and TRBJ2-6, is as follows: GAGVSQSPSNKVTEKGKDVELRCDPISGHTALYWYRQSLGQGLEFLIYFQGNSAPDKSGLPSDRFSAERTGGSVSTLTIQRTQQEDSAVYLCASSSPTGTGANVLTFGAGSRLTVL.

This clonotype was counted many times. The V and J genes are TRBV29-1 and TRBJ2-1; 9 bases map to TRBD2. Germline CDR1 and CDR2: SQVTM and ANQGSEA. Trimming took 4 bases from V and 9 from J; bases not matched to a gene: 16. This CDR3 spans 16 amino acids. The CDR3 DNA follows: TGCAGCGTTGTGGGACTAGCTTCCCCTACAGTTGGTGAGCAGTTCTTC. Its translation is CSVVGLASPTVGEQFF.

In this sample, this clonotype turned up once. The chain joins TRBV7-2 to TRBJ2-7; D perhaps matches TRBD2 (6 bases). CDR1 is SGHTA, CDR2 FQGNSA, per germline. The CDR3 loop spans 12 amino acids. Trimming stripped 5 bases from V and 12 bases from J, with 17 bases between. The chain's CDR3 is CASSPPGGPPYF. The CDR3, as DNA: TGTGCCAGCAGCCCTCCCGGGGGTCCTCCGTACTTC.

This chain links TRBV2 with TRBJ1-3, with D possibly TRBD1 on 6 matching bases. V lost 9 bases, J lost 0 bases, and 15 bases lay in between. This CDR3 is built from 15 residues. CDR1 and CDR2 (germline): SNHLY, FYNNEI. The CDR3 nucleotides read TGTGCCAGAGGGGGTTCTATGAGCTCTGGAAACACCATATATTTT. Protein product: CARGGSMSSGNTIYF.

This sequence joins TRBV28 and TRBJ2-5; D call uncertain. This CDR3 region has 13 residues. The V gene lost 6 bases and the J gene lost 11 bases, with 19 bases spanning the gap. Germline V gives CDR1 MDHEN, CDR2 SYDVKM. DNA of the CDR3: TGTGCCAGCAGAGCCGCAGGTCCCAGAAGGCAGTACTTC. It translates to CASRAAGPRRQYF.

V usage is TRBV9 and J usage is TRBJ2-3; possible D gene TRBD2, 6 bases. The CDR3 consists of 16 residues. CDR1 and CDR2 (germline): SGDLS, YYNGEE. V lost 3 bases and J 0 bases, leaving 14 bases between the germline ends. CDR3 nucleotides: TGTGCCAGCAGCGACTACTCCGGGACTAGCACAGATACGCAGTATTTT. Translating it yields CASSDYSGTSTDTQYF.

This clonotype was counted ten times or more. The gene calls are TRBV7-2 and TRBJ2-1; no firm D call. Germline lookup yields CDR1 SGHTA and CDR2 FQGNSA. The CDR3 is 13 amino acids. Trimming took off 2 bases at V and 5 bases at J, with 7 bases between the two ends. The CDR3 DNA reads as TGTGCCAGCAGCTTATTGGCAGACAATGAGCAGTTCTTC. Translating it yields CASSLLADNEQFF.

The rearrangement uses TRBV5-1 and TRBJ2-1, with 11 bases aligning to TRBD2. V dropped 2 bases and J dropped 5; count of bases not matched to a gene: 6. Germline V gene sequence: CDR1 SGHRS, CDR2 YFSETQ. This CDR3 has 16 residues. CDR3 in DNA: TGCGCCAGCAGCTTTTCACTAGCGGGGGACCACAATGAGCAGTTCTTC. This encodes CASSFSLAGDHNEQFF. The full variable domain, its missing parts supplied by reference TRBV5-1 and TRBJ2-1, is KAGVTQTPRYLIKTRGQQVTLSCSPISGHRSVSWYQQTPGQGLQFLFEYFSETQRNKGNFPGRFSGRQFSNSRSEMNVSTLELGDSALYLCASSFSLAGDHNEQFFGPGTRLTVL.

This clonotype was counted a few times. The rearrangement joins TRBV5-6 to TRBJ1-1; D is possibly TRBD1 (6 bases). Germline CDR1 reads SGHDT; CDR2 reads YYEEEE. This CDR3 is 12 amino acids long. Trimming shortened V by 3 bases and J by 11 bases, and 14 bases separated the two germline ends. The CDR3 region is CASSYDRSWAFF. Written as DNA, the CDR3 is TGTGCCAGCAGCTATGACAGGTCATGGGCTTTCTTT.

This clonotype has more than one count but fewer than ten. The gene calls are TRBV3-1 and TRBJ2-5; D remains unclear. The CDR3 has 15 residues. Trimming removed 0 bases at V and 3 bases at J, with 11 bases between. Per the germline V gene, CDR1 is LGHDT and CDR2 is YNNKEL (reference sequence). CDR3 in amino acids: CASSQDRTWEETQYF. CDR3 coding DNA: TGTGCCAGCAGCCAAGACAGGACGTGGGAAGAGACCCAGTACTTC.